This T cell receptor (beta chain) is from a study of brain T cells in children with intractable seizures. Points from the study as a whole: Pre-surgery blood may have been undersampled, hiding some clones.

The germline V gene has CDR1 SEHNR and CDR2 FQNEAQ (reference sequence). Trimming cost V 3 bases and J 1 base, with 18 bases left between them. The CDR3 runs 18 residues. The time point was: blood from clinic visit 5 months post-surgery; TSC patient then seizure free. Patients received at least one anti-epileptic drug before surgery. With respect to this clone: The antigen is unknown.

Some clones are missing from TCRdb's copy, which holds only in-frame ones; the method was immunoSEQ multiplex PCR. Altogether hundreds of thousands of clones are present, about 94% being singletons, with the ten largest covering 5% to 7%. This sequence originates from a boy younger than two with tuberous sclerosis and intractable seizures. Material: peripheral blood, obtained about 5 months after surgery. This chain joins TRBV7-9 and TRBJ2-2, with D uncertain. The CDR3 DNA reads as TGTGCCAGCAGCTTCCCCCCCAAGGGAAGAAAGAACACCGGGGAGCTGTTTTTT. Translation: CASSFPPKGRKNTGELFF.